These 19 T cell receptor beta chains came from one sample sequenced in a study of blood T cell repertoires in COVID-19. Some clones are missing from TCRdb's copy, which holds only in-frame ones; the method was immunoSEQ multiplex PCR. The sample yields some 340,000 clones, around 87% seen once. The sequenced sample was PBMCs or T cells enriched from blood (not recorded which). The receptors here all came from a woman in her thirties who had recovered from COVID-19.

The V call is TRBV3-1 (or the pseudogene TRBV3-2), the J call TRBJ2-5, with D maybe TRBD2 (6 bases). The CDR3 spans 12 residues. The germline V gene encodes CDR1 LGHDT and CDR2 YNNKEL (reference sequence). Trimming removed 4 bases at V and 4 bases at J, with 7 bases between. Written as DNA, the CDR3 is TGTGCCAGCAGCCCGGGGGTAGAGACCCAGTACTTC. The encoded protein is CASSPGVETQYF.

The gene calls are TRBV2 and TRBJ1-2; possible D gene TRBD1, 6 bases. CDR1 is SNHLY and CDR2 is FYNNEI in the germline V gene. V shed 3 bases and J shed 8 bases, with 16 bases lying between them. This CDR3 contains 14 residues. This CDR3 reads CASSEQGSMGGYTF. The CDR3 DNA follows: TGTGCCAGCAGTGAGCAGGGGAGTATGGGGGGCTACACCTTC.

The rearrangement uses TRBV27 and TRBJ1-2; D is possibly TRBD1 (6 bases). The CDR3 has 15 amino acids. Germline values: CDR1 MNHEY, CDR2 SMNVEV (reference sequence). V lost 8 bases, J lost 4 bases, and 20 bases lay in between. The CDR3 DNA follows: TGTGCCAGCGGTCCCGGTGGCAGGGGCCTCTATGGCTACACCTTC. Its translation is CASGPGGRGLYGYTF.

This chain joins TRBV4-2 and TRBJ2-5; TRBD2 is a possible D gene (5 bases). CDR3 size: 16 residues. CDR1 is LGHNA and CDR2 is YNFKEQ in the germline V gene. Trimming pared 1 base from V and 1 base from J, leaving 13 bases between. CDR3 in amino acids: CASSQVVSEGQETQYF. CDR3 nucleotides: TGTGCCAGCAGCCAAGTTGTTAGCGAGGGCCAAGAGACCCAGTACTTC.

The CDR3 DNA follows: TGTGCCAGCAGCGCACTTACCGGTGATACGCAGTATTTT. Translated: CASSALTGDTQYF. This chain links TRBV9 with TRBJ2-3, with D uncertain. The CDR3 is made up of 13 amino acids. Germline V gives CDR1 SGDLS, CDR2 YYNGEE. The V and J ends lost 3 bases and 6 bases respectively, with 11 bases between them. The complete variable domain, with remaining parts taken from reference TRBV9 and TRBJ2-3, reads DSGVTQTPKHLITATGQRVTLRCSPRSGDLSVYWYQQSLDQGLQFLIQYYNGEERAKGNILERFSAQQFPDLHSELNLSSLELGDSALYFCASSALTGDTQYFGPGTRLTVL.

This clone showed up many times. Different DNA sequences within this sample yield the same CDR3. The chain has TRBV5-1 and TRBJ1-2; TRBD1 matches at 8 bases. The ends lost 0 bases at V and 1 base at J; junction bases unmatched: 2. CDR3 length: 15 amino acids. Germline V lookup: CDR1 SGHRS, CDR2 YFSETQ. The CDR3 coding sequence is TGCGCCAGCAGCTTGGTACAGGGGGGTAACTATGGCTACACCTTC. Translating gives CASSLVQGGNYGYTF.

The rearrangement uses TRBV7-6 and TRBJ1-6; D is possibly TRBD1 (5 bases). V was cut by 2 bases and J by 0 bases, with 14 bases left in between. There are 18 residues in the CDR3. Germline-derived CDR1 and CDR2 are SGHVS and FNYEAQ. The CDR3 reads CASSLSTGDSSYNSPLHF. The CDR3 DNA follows: TGTGCCAGCAGCTTATCGACGGGGGATAGCTCCTATAATTCACCCCTCCACTTT. The full variable domain, in which reference TRBV7-6 and TRBJ1-6 provide the parts outside the CDR3, is GAGVSQSPRYKVTKRGQDVALRCDPISGHVSLYWYRQALGQGPEFLTYFNYEAQQDKSGLPNDRFSAERPEGSISTLTIQRTEQRDSAMYRCASSLSTGDSSYNSPLHFGNGTRLTVT.

This clone showed up just once. V gene TRBV5-6 combines with J gene TRBJ2-3; D gene ambiguous. CDR1 SGHDT and CDR2 YYEEEE come from the germline V gene. The CDR3 has 13 residues. The V end lost 6 bases, the J end lost 0 bases, and 8 bases lay between the germline ends. The CDR3 sequence: CASTPRSTDTQYF. The CDR3 nucleotides read TGTGCCAGCACCCCCCGGAGCACAGATACGCAGTATTTT.

The chain joins TRBV30 to TRBJ2-3, with TRBD2 identical over 9 bases. The CDR3 has 16 residues. The V segment lost 4 bases and the J segment 5 bases; nucleotides outside the gene matches: 13. The germline V gene encodes CDR1 GTSNPN and CDR2 SVGIG (reference sequence). CDR3: CAWTLGGGAVEDTQYF. The CDR3 bases are TGTGCCTGGACACTCGGCGGGGGGGCCGTGGAAGATACGCAGTATTTT.

The rearrangement uses TRBV5-1 and TRBJ2-2; tentative D call: TRBD1 (6 bases). The germline V gene has CDR1 SGHRS and CDR2 YFSETQ. CDR3 length: 16 residues. Between the trimmed V and J ends, which lost 3 bases and 3 bases, there was a span of 15 bases. CDR3 protein: CASSWSGTLDTGELFF. The CDR3 DNA sequence: TGCGCCAGCAGCTGGTCCGGGACACTTGACACCGGGGAGCTGTTTTTT.

This chain links TRBV23-1 with TRBJ2-3; 9 nucleotides match TRBD1. TRBV23-1 is sorted into the ORF group, with uncertain function. The ends lost 1 base at V and 3 bases at J; junction bases unmatched: 11. This CDR3 has 18 amino acids. CDR3 nucleotides: TGCGCCAGCAGTCAATATCTCACAGGGGGCAGAGAAACAGATACGCAGTATTTT. Translated, it gives CASSQYLTGGRETDTQYF.

This chain connects TRBV19 to TRBJ1-2; D might be TRBD1 (6 bases). CDR1 and CDR2 (germline): LNHDA, SQIVND (reference sequence). CDR3 length: 15 residues. Trimming shortened V by 2 bases and J by 0 bases, and 10 bases separated the two germline ends. The CDR3 here is CASSILGQTNYGYTF. The CDR3 bases are TGTGCCAGTAGTATACTTGGACAGACTAACTATGGCTACACCTTC.

The rearrangement links TRBV9 to TRBJ1-4; 10 bases align to TRBD1. The CDR3 contains 15 residues. Germline CDR1 is SGDLS and CDR2 is YYNGEE. Trimming at V came to 0 bases and at J to 8 bases, leaving 4 bases not matched to a gene. The CDR3 sequence is CASSVGTGGNEKLFF. CDR3 nucleotides: TGTGCCAGCAGCGTAGGGACAGGGGGTAACGAAAAACTGTTTTTT.

The V and J genes are TRBV10-3 and TRBJ1-1; 7 nucleotides match TRBD1. The CDR3 is made up of 16 amino acids. CDR1 and CDR2 (germline): ENHRY, SYGVKD. Losses at the gene ends were 3 bases for V and 3 bases for J; bases not matched to a gene: 10. The CDR3: CAISDPSRGVDTEAFF. The CDR3 DNA reads TGTGCCATCAGTGACCCTTCCAGGGGGGTTGACACTGAAGCTTTCTTT.

The chain uses TRBV7-9 and TRBJ2-1, with D maybe TRBD2 (6 bases). This CDR3 has 15 residues. The V end was cut by 4 bases, the J end by 8 bases, with 18 bases between. Per the germline V gene, CDR1 is SEHNR and CDR2 is FQNEAQ (reference sequence). This CDR3 is CASSSRGHGSDEQFF. CDR3 DNA sequence: TGTGCCAGCAGCTCGCGGGGCCATGGCAGCGATGAGCAGTTCTTC.

The CDR3 coding sequence is TGTGCCAGCAGCTCGGCGGGCTATGGCTACACCTTC. This gives the protein CASSSAGYGYTF. The gene calls are TRBV7-9 and TRBJ1-2; D gene unclear. The CDR3 spans 12 residues. Deletions cut 4 bases from V and 4 bases from J, with 7 bases between. Looked up from germline, CDR1 is SEHNR and CDR2 is FQNEAQ (reference sequence).

V gene TRBV11-2 combines with J gene TRBJ1-5, with 10 bases that match TRBD1. The V gene's germline CDR1 is SGHAT and CDR2 FQNNGV. J lost 5 bases, V lost 3 bases, and 4 bases had no gene match. The CDR3 contains 15 residues. The CDR3 sequence is CASSLTGGLDQPQHF. CDR3 nucleotides: TGTGCCAGCAGCTTGACAGGGGGCCTCGATCAGCCCCAGCATTTT.

The chain joins TRBV5-1 to TRBJ1-1; D is undetermined. Germline V gene lookup returns CDR1 SGHRS and CDR2 YFSETQ. V shed 0 bases and J shed 4 bases, with 13 bases lying between them. CDR3 length: 15 residues. The chain's CDR3 is CASSLGPVEGTEAFF. CDR3 nucleotides: TGCGCCAGCAGCTTGGGGCCGGTCGAGGGCACTGAAGCTTTCTTT.

This chain joins TRBV7-9 and TRBJ2-1, with 13 bases identical to TRBD2. Germline V lookup: CDR1 SEHNR, CDR2 FQNEAQ (reference sequence). The length of the CDR3 is 18 residues. V was clipped by 1 base and J by 0 bases; unmatched bases: 3. CDR3 residues: CASSLVGLAGSSYNEQFF. CDR3 coding DNA: TGTGCCAGCAGCTTAGTGGGACTAGCGGGGAGCTCCTACAATGAGCAGTTCTTC.